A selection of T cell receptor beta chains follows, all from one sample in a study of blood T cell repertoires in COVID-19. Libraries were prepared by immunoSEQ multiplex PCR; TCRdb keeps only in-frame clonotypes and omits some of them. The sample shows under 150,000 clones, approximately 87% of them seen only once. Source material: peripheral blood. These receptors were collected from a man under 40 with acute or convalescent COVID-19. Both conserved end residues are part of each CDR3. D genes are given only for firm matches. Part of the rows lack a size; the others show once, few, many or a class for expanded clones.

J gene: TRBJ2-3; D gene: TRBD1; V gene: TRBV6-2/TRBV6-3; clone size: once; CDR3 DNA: TGTGCCAGCAACCCCGGGACAGGGGGCGCAGATACGCAGTATTTT; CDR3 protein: CASNPGTGGADTQYF
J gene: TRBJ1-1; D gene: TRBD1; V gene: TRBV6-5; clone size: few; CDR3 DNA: TGTGCCAGCAGCATAACAGGGGGCGTCTCTGAAGCTTTCTTT; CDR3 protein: CASSITGGVSEAFF
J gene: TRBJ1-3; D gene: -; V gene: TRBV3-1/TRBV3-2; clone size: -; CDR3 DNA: TGTGCCAGCAGCCAAGTCCCACAGGCGATTGGAAACACCATATATTTT; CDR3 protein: CASSQVPQAIGNTIYF
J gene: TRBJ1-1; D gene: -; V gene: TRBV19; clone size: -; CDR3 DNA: TGTGCCACTATGAGGGGGAGGGAGGCTTTCTTT; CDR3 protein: CATMRGREAFF
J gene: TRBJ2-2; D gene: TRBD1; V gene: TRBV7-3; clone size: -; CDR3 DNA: TGTGCCAGCAGCTTGAACAGGGGTGATACCGGGGAGCTGTTTTTT; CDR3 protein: CASSLNRGDTGELFF
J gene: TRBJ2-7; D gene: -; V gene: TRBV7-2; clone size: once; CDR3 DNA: TGTGCCAGCAGCTTAGTGTCCAGCGGCCACGAGCAGTACTTC; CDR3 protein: CASSLVSSGHEQYF
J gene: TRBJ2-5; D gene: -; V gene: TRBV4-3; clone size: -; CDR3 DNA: TGCGCCAGCAGCCAAGGGGTCGGCCGGAGGGAGACCCAGTACTTC; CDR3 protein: CASSQGVGRRETQYF
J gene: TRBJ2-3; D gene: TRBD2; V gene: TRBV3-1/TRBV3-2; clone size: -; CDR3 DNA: TGTGCCAGCAGCCAAGGAAGGACTAGCGGGAGGGCAGATACGCAGTATTTT; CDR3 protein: CASSQGRTSGRADTQYF
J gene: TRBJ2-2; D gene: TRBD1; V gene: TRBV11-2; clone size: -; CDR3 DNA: TGTGCCAGCAGCCTCAGACAGGGGGCGGGCGGGGAGCTGTTTTTT; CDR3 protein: CASSLRQGAGGELFF
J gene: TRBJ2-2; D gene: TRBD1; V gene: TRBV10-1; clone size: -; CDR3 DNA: TGCGCCAGCAGACTCGACAGGGGAAGCGGGGAGCTGTTTTTT; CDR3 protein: CASRLDRGSGELFF
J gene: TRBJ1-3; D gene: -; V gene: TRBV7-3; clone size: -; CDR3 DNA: TGTGCCAGCAGCCCCCGTAGGGGCGGAAACACCATATATTTT; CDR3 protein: CASSPRRGGNTIYF
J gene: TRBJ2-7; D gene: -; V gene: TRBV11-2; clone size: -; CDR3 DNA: TGTGCCAGCAGCCGCCAGGGCTCCTACGAGCAGTACTTC; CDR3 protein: CASSRQGSYEQYF
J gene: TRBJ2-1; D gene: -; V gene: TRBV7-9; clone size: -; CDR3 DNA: TGTGCCAGCAGCCTATCCGGGGGTAGCTACAATGAGCAGTTCTTC; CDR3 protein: CASSLSGGSYNEQFF
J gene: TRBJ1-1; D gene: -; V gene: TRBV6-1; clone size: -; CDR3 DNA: TGTGCCAGCAGTGAAAGGTATAGGACACCGAACACTGAAGCTTTCTTT; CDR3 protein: CASSERYRTPNTEAFF
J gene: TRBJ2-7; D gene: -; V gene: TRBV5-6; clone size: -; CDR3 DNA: TGTGCCAGCAGCCTGTTACGGGGGATTTACGAGCAGTACTTC; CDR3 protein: CASSLLRGIYEQYF
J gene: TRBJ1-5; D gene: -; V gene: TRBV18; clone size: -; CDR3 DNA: TGTGCCAGCTCACCTTTGGGGCAGGGCAATCAGCCCCAGCATTTT; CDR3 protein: CASSPLGQGNQPQHF
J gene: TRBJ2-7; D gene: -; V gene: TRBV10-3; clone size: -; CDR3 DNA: TGTGCCATCAGTGAGTCGGGGACACCTTACGAGCAGTACTTC; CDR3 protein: CAISESGTPYEQYF
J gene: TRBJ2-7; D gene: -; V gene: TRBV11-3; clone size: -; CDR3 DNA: TGTGCCAGCAGCTTAGAGCCGTCCGGCGAGCAGTACTTC; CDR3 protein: CASSLEPSGEQYF
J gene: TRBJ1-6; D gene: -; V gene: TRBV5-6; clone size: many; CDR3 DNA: TGTGCCAGCAGCTTGTTTCCCACAGATAATAATTCACCCCTCCACTTT; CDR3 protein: CASSLFPTDNNSPLHF
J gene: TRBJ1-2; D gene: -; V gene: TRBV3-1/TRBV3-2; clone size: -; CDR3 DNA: TGTGCCAGCAGCCAAATGACTGGCCTATTGGGCTACACCTTC; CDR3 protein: CASSQMTGLLGYTF
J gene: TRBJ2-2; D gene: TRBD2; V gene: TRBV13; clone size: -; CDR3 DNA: TGTGCCAGCAGCTTAAAAACTAGCGGGTTGAACACCGGGGAGCTGTTTTTT; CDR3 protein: CASSLKTSGLNTGELFF
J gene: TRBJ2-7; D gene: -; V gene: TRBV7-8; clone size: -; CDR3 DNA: TGTGCCAGCAGCTTAGCGCCCTCGGGGACCTACGAGCAGTACTTC; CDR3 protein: CASSLAPSGTYEQYF
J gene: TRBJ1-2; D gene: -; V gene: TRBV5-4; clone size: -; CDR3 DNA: TGTGCCAGCACCCCCTTGAGGAGAACCTCCTATGGCTACACCTTC; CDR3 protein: CASTPLRRTSYGYTF
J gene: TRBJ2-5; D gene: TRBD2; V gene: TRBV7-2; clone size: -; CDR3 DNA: TGTGCCAGCAGGGAAGCGGGGGGGCAAGAGACCCAGTACTTC; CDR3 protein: CASREAGGQETQYF
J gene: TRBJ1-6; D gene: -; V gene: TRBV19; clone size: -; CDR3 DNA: TGTGCCAGTAGTACCCGGACACCCAATTCACCCCTCCACTTT; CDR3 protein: CASSTRTPNSPLHF
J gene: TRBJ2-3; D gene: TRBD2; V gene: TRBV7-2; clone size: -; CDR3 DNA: TGTGCCAGCAGCTTAGTCCCTAGCGGGGGGGGCACAGATACGCAGTATTTT; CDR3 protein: CASSLVPSGGGTDTQYF
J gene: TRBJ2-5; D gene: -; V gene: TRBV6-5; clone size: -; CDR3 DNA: TGTGCCAGCAGCTCGGACGACAGGCCAGAGACCCAGTACTTC; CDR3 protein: CASSSDDRPETQYF
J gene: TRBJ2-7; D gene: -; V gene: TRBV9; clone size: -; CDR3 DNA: TGTGCCAGCAGCGTAGCTATGGGAGGCTACGAGCAGTACTTC; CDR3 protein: CASSVAMGGYEQYF
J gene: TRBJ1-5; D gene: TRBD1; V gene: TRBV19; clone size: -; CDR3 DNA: TGTGCCAGCGCCGGGACAGGGGATCAGCCCCAGCATTTT; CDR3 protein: CASAGTGDQPQHF
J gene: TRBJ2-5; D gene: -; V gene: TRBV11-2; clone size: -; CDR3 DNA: TGTGCCAGCAGCTTAGATCCCAACAGGGTAGAGACCCAGTACTTC; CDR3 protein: CASSLDPNRVETQYF
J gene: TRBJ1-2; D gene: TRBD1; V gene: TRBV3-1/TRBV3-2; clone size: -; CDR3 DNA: TGTGCCAGCAGCCAAGATACAGCAGGGGGCCTATATGGCTACACCTTC; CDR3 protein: CASSQDTAGGLYGYTF
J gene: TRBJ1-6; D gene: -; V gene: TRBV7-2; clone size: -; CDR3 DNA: TGTGCCAGCAGCTCCGGGGAGGGAGCACCCCTCCACTTT; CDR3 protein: CASSSGEGAPLHF
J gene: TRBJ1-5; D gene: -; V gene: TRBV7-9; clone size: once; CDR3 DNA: TGTGCCAGCAGTTTCCAGGGCAATCAGCCCCAGCATTTT; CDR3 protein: CASSFQGNQPQHF
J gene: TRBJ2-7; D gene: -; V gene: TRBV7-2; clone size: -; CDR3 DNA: TGTGCCAGCAGCCCGGGGGCAGGGGGTAACTCCTACGAGCAGTACTTC; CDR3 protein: CASSPGAGGNSYEQYF
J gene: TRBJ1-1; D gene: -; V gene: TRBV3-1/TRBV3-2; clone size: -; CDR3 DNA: TGTGCCAGCAGCCGCTCTCCAAGCCCCGAAGCTTTCTTT; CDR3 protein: CASSRSPSPEAFF
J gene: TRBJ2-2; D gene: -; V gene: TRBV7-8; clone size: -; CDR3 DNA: TGTGCCAGCAGCCCTCACAGGGCGGTCACCGGGGAGCTGTTTTTT; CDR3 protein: CASSPHRAVTGELFF
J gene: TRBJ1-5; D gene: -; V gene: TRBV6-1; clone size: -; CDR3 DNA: TGTGCCAGCAGTGGGGGGGTAAGCAATCAGCCCCAGCATTTT; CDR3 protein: CASSGGVSNQPQHF
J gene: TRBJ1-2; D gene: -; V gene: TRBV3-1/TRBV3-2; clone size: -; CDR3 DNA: TGTGCCAGCAGCCAAGATTTGGCAGGGGCAGACTATGGCTACACCTTC; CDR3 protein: CASSQDLAGADYGYTF
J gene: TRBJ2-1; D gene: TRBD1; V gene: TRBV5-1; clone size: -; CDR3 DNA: TGCGCCAGCAGCTTGGGTGAGGGACAGGGCCACAATGAGCAGTTCTTC; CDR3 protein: CASSLGEGQGHNEQFF
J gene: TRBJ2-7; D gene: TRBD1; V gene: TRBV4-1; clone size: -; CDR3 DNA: TGCGCCAGCAGCCAAGATCGGGACAGGGTTGGCGAGCAGTACTTC; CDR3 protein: CASSQDRDRVGEQYF
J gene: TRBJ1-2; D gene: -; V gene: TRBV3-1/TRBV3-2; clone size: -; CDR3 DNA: TGTGCCAGCAGCGCTACAGGGTGGGGCTACACCTTC; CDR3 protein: CASSATGWGYTF
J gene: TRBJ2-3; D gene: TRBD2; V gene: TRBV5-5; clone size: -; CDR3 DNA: TGTGCCAGCACATCTAGCGGCGTCGATACGCAGTATTTT; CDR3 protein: CASTSSGVDTQYF
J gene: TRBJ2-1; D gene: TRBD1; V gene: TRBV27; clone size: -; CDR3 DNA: TGTGCCAGCAGTCCGAGGGACAGCCACAATGAGCAGTTCTTC; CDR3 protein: CASSPRDSHNEQFF
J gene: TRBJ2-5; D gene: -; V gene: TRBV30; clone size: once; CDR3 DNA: TGTGCCTGGAGACTGGGGGACGGCGGAGGGGAGACCCAGTACTTC; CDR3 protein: CAWRLGDGGGETQYF
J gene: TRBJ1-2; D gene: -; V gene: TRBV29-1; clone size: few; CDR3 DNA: TGCAGCGTTGGGAGCGACCACTATGGCTACACCTTC; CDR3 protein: CSVGSDHYGYTF
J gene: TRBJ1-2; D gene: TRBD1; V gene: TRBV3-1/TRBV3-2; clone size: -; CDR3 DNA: TGTGCCAGCAGCCAAGATCTGGCAGGGGGAGCATATGGCTACACCTTC; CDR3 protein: CASSQDLAGGAYGYTF
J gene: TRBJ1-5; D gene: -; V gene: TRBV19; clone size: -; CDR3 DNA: TGTGCCAGTAGGATTTGGGGGGAGATCAATCAGCCCCAGCATTTT; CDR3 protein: CASRIWGEINQPQHF
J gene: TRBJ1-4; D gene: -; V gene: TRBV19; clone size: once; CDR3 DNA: TGTGCCAGTAGTATACGGGGGACTGTGAATGAAAAACTGTTTTTT; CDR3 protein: CASSIRGTVNEKLFF
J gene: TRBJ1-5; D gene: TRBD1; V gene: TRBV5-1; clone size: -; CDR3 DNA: TGCGCCAGCAGCTGGGGGACAGCTAGCAATCAGCCCCAGCATTTT; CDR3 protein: CASSWGTASNQPQHF
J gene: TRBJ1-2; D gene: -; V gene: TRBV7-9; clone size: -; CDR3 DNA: TGTGCCAGCTCCTCCCCGAGCTATGGCTACACCTTC; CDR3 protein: CASSSPSYGYTF
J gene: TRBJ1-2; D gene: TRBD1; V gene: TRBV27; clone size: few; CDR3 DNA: TGTGCCAGCAGTTTATCGACAGGGGAGAGTGGCTACACCTTC; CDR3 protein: CASSLSTGESGYTF
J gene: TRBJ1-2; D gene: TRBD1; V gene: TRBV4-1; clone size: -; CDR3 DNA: TGCGCCAGCAGCCAAGAACGCTCGAGTGTCAGGGGGCCCGAAAACTATGGCTACACCTTC; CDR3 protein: CASSQERSSVRGPENYGYTF
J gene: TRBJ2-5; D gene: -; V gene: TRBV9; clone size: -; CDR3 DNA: TGTGCCAGCAGCGTAGAGGACACCTGGGAGACCCAGTACTTC; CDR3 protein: CASSVEDTWETQYF
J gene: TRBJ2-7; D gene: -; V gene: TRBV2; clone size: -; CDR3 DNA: TGTGCCAGCAGTGAAGCGGTGCGGGGGCCAAACTACGAGCAGTACTTC; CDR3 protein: CASSEAVRGPNYEQYF
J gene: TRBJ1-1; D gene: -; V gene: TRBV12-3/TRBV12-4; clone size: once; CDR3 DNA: TGTGCCAGCAGTTTAGTAGACAAGAGTGAAGCTTTCTTT; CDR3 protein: CASSLVDKSEAFF
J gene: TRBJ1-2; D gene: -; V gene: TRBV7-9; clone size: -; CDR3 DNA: TGTGCCAGCAGCTCGACAGGTTCGGGGGGCTACACCTTC; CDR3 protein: CASSSTGSGGYTF
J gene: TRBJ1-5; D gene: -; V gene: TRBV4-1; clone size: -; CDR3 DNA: TGCGCCAGCAGCCAAGATGAAGGGGCTAGGAATCAGCCCCAGCATTTT; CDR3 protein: CASSQDEGARNQPQHF
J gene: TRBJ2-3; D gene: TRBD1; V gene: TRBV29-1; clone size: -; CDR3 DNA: TGCAGCGCCGCCATGCCAGGGGGCTCCGCAGATACGCAGTATTTT; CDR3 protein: CSAAMPGGSADTQYF